One sample yielded the 7 T cell receptor beta chains listed below, sequenced in a study of glioma-infiltrating T cells after dendritic cell vaccination. The time point is: after dendritic cell vaccination, including at tumor progression/relapse. Data came from immunoSEQ multiplex PCR; TCRdb stores just in-frame clones and leaves some out. The table lists roughly 88,000 clones, over 75% of them singletons. Specimen: blood, collected after dendritic cell vaccination. The receptors were sampled from a human donor with glioblastoma.

The rearrangement uses TRBV5-6 and TRBJ2-1; tentative D call: TRBD2 (5 bases). V shed 0 bases and J shed 6 bases, with 10 bases lying between them. The V gene's germline CDR1 is SGHDT and CDR2 YYEEEE. The CDR3 is 14 residues long. The CDR3 region has the DNA TGTGCCAGCAGCTTGGTAACTAGAACCAATGAGCAGTTCTTC. This gives the protein CASSLVTRTNEQFF. Combining the CDR3 with reference TRBV5-6 and TRBJ2-1 gives the whole variable domain DAGVTQSPTHLIKTRGQQVTLRCSPKSGHDTVSWYQQALGQGPQFIFQYYEEEERQRGNFPDRFSGHQFPNYSSELNVNALLLGDSALYLCASSLVTRTNEQFFGPGTRLTVL.

The chain employs TRBV7-9 and TRBJ1-4, with a tentative D call TRBD1 (5 bases). V lost 5 bases and J lost 2, with 12 bases in between. Per the germline V gene, CDR1 is SEHNR and CDR2 is FQNEAQ (reference sequence). The CDR3 totals 15 residues. The CDR3 loop reads CASSLGRGTNEKLFF. CDR3 nucleotide sequence: TGTGCCAGCAGCCTCGGACGGGGGACTAATGAAAAACTGTTTTTT. Variable domain in full (rest from reference TRBV7-9 and TRBJ1-4): DTGVSQNPRHKITKRGQNVTFRCDPISEHNRLYWYRQTLGQGPEFLTYFQNEAQLEKSRLLSDRFSAERPKGSFSTLEIQRTEQGDSAMYLCASSLGRGTNEKLFFGSGTQLSVL.

This chain connects TRBV6-1 to TRBJ2-3; 7 bases are shared with TRBD2. Trimming took 4 bases from V and 4 from J; bases not matched to a gene: 5. Looked up from germline, CDR1 is MNHNS and CDR2 is SASEGT. The CDR3 totals 14 residues. CDR3 bases: TGTGCCAGCAGTGGGGGGGGGACCCCAGATACGCAGTATTTT. Its protein product is CASSGGGTPDTQYF.

V usage is TRBV5-4 and J usage is TRBJ1-3; TRBD1 matches at 8 bases. Trimming removed 0 bases from V and 4 bases from J; junction bases left unmatched: 6. Germline CDR1 reads SGHNT; CDR2 reads YYREEE (reference sequence). This CDR3 is 16 amino acids long. In nucleotides, the CDR3 is TGTGCCAGCAGCTTGGACAGGGGGACCTGGGGAAACACCATATATTTT. Encoded protein: CASSLDRGTWGNTIYF.

The CDR3 DNA reads TGTGCCAGCAGCTTCGGACTAGCGGGGGTTCATGAGACCCAGTACTTC. It encodes CASSFGLAGVHETQYF. This rearrangement joins TRBV7-6 to TRBJ2-5, with 13 positions matching TRBD2. This CDR3 region has 16 residues. V shed 3 bases and J 5 bases; nucleotides not matched to a gene: 6. Per germline, CDR1 SGHVS and CDR2 FNYEAQ.

The rearrangement links TRBV5-8 to TRBJ2-1; TRBD2 agrees at 13 bases. Germline CDR1 and CDR2: SGHTS and YDEGEE. CDR3 length: 16 amino acids. V was clipped by 6 bases and J by 0 bases; unmatched bases: 3. The chain's CDR3 is CASIRTSGSSYNEQFF. The CDR3 DNA follows: TGTGCCAGCATCAGGACTAGCGGGAGCTCCTACAATGAGCAGTTCTTC. Combining the CDR3 with reference TRBV5-8 and TRBJ2-1 gives the whole variable domain EAGVTQSPTHLIKTRGQQATLRCSPISGHTSVYWYQQALGLGLQFLLWYDEGEERNRGNFPPRFSGRQFPNYSSELNVNALELEDSALYLCASIRTSGSSYNEQFFGPGTRLTVL.

The chain has TRBV6-1 and TRBJ1-5, with D unclear. V was cut by 0 bases and J by 4 bases, with 7 bases left in between. The germline gives CDR1 MNHNS, CDR2 SASEGT. This CDR3 comprises 14 residues. CDR3 coding DNA: TGTGCCAGCAGTGAAGCGACTTTAAATCAGCCCCAGCATTTT. Residues: CASSEATLNQPQHF.